This entry concerns a single TCR beta chain. Its antigen remains unknown. Measured with immunoSEQ multiplex PCR; TCRdb has only the in-frame clones, and not every one. Here the sample spans roughly 20,000 clones, 83% being singletons. The CDR3 runs to 13 residues. Trimming cost V 3 bases and J 5 bases, with 10 bases left between them. Germline loops: CDR1 SGHVS, CDR2 FQNEAQ. The data were taken from a study of OX40 agonist ivuxolimab in advanced cancers. About the research overall: An agonistic human IgG2 monoclonal antibody against OX40 (CD134) was given. Allowance was made for prior anti-PD-1, anti-PD-L1 or anti-CTLA-4 therapy, and roughly 40% had some. Every 2 weeks, patients received ivuxolimab intravenously, dosed at 0.01 to 10 mg/kg. Study findings and constraints: At 0.1-3.0 mg/kg, partial responders had clonal expansion among the lowest observed.

Sample: CD4+ or CD8+ T cells sorted from blood, taken in a trial of the OX40 agonist ivuxolimab. V and J are TRBV7-8 and TRBJ1-1, with D maybe TRBD1 (5 bases). This TCR was sampled from an adult with an advanced solid tumor such as melanoma, head and neck, liver or kidney cancer. CDR3 sequence (DNA): TGTGCCAGCAGCTTGGGGTGGGGGACTGAAGCTTTCTTT. It specifies CASSLGWGTEAFF.